This T cell receptor beta chain stems from a study of glioma-infiltrating T cells after dendritic cell vaccination. Patients had residual fresh-frozen tumor tissue and more than two years of survival data. Overall study results and limits: Few patients contributed both blood and tumor specimens.

CDR1 and CDR2 from the germline V gene are SGHTA and FQGNSA. V was clipped by 5 bases and J by 6 bases; unmatched bases: 4. The CDR3 has 14 amino acids. A note on this clone: Its antigen is not known.

The immunoSEQ assay amplified TCRB CDR3 from up to about 2 ug DNA. Measured with immunoSEQ multiplex PCR; TCRdb has only the in-frame clones, and not every one. This table has around 100,000 clones, roughly 76% appearing once. V and J are TRBV7-2 and TRBJ1-4; 9 bases map to TRBD1. The clonotype was recovered from a human donor with glioblastoma. The specimen was blood, collected before dendritic cell vaccination. CDR3 residues: CASSKQGAHEKLFF. CDR3 coding DNA: TGTGCCAGCAGCAAACAGGGGGCGCATGAAAAACTGTTTTTT.